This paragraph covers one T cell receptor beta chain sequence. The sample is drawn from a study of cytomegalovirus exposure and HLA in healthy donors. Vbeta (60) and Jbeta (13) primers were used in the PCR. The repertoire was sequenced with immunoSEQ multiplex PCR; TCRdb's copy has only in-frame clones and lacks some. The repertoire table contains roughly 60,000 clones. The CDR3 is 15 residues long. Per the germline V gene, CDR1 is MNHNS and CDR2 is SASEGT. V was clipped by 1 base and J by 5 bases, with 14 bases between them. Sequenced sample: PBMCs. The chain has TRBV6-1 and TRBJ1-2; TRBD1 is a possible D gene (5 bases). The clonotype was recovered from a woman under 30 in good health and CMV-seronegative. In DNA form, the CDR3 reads TGTGCCAGCAGTGAAGGGCACAGCGGGGGATATGGCTACACCTTC. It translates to CASSEGHSGGYGYTF.